These T cell receptor beta chains were read from a single sample in a study of cytomegalovirus exposure and HLA in healthy donors. Profiling relied on immunoSEQ multiplex PCR, and the TCRdb table lists in-frame clones only, not all of them. Of about 250,000 clones in the sample, roughly 87% were seen once. The sequenced sample was PBMCs. These receptors originate from a man aged 18 to 29 in good health and CMV-seropositive. Each CDR3 is given with its conserved first and last residue. A D gene is named only where the DNA matches it firmly. Clone size is given for some rows only: seen once, a few or many times, or a class if the clone is expanded.

clone_size d_call j_call v_call cdr3_nt cdr3_aa
. TRBD1 TRBJ2-4 TRBV5-1 TGCGCCAGCAGCCCGGGGGACAGGGAAGACATTCAGTACTTC CASSPGDREDIQYF
. . TRBJ2-7 TRBV6-6 TGTGCCAGCAGTCCCATTGGTGAAAAGGGCGAGCAGTACTTC CASSPIGEKGEQYF
. . TRBJ2-4 TRBV2 TGTGCCAGCAGTGAAGGGAGGGTGCTAGCCAAAAACATTCAGTACTTC CASSEGRVLAKNIQYF
. . TRBJ2-5 TRBV28 TGTGCCAGCAGTCCCCGGACACCACCGGTAGCGACCCAGTACTTC CASSPRTPPVATQYF
. . TRBJ2-3 TRBV9 TGTGCCAGCAGCGCCGGGACCGGGGGGACAACACATACGCAGTATTTT CASSAGTGGTTHTQYF
. TRBD1 TRBJ2-7 TRBV6-1 TGTGCCAGCAGTGAGGGACAGGGCCCTTCCTACGAGCAGTACTTC CASSEGQGPSYEQYF
. TRBD2 TRBJ2-7 TRBV4-1 TGCGCCAGCAGCCATTCCACTAGCGGGAGATCCTACGAGCAGTACTTC CASSHSTSGRSYEQYF
. TRBD1 TRBJ1-5 TRBV6-1 TGTGCCAGCACCACTACAGGGGGAAATCAGCCCCAGCATTTT CASTTTGGNQPQHF
. . TRBJ2-1 TRBV4-1 TGCGCCAGCAGCCGCACGGGTTCCTCCTACAATGAGCAGTTCTTC CASSRTGSSYNEQFF
. TRBD1 TRBJ1-1 TRBV14 TGTGCCAGCAGCCAACTGACAGGGGGCGCGGAAGCTTTCTTT CASSQLTGGAEAFF
. . TRBJ1-1 TRBV7-9 TGTGCCAGCAGCTTAGGGGAATTTGAAGCTTTCTTT CASSLGEFEAFF
. . TRBJ2-7 TRBV7-8 TGTGCCAGCAGCCAATCTGGGTGGGGGCCGCACCACTACGAGCAGTACTTC CASSQSGWGPHHYEQYF
. . TRBJ1-2 TRBV30 TGTGCCTGGAGTATCAGGGGAACTATCGGCTACACCTTC CAWSIRGTIGYTF
. . TRBJ1-2 TRBV18 TGTGCCAGCTCATCTGGGTTTTCCGACTATGGCTACACCTTC CASSSGFSDYGYTF
. . TRBJ1-5 TRBV30 TGTGCCTGGAGCCCAAGTGGTCAGCCCCAGCATTTT CAWSPSGQPQHF
once TRBD2 TRBJ2-7 TRBV29-1 TGCAGCGTTGGGGCGGGAGAAAGGTACGAGCAGTACTTC CSVGAGERYEQYF